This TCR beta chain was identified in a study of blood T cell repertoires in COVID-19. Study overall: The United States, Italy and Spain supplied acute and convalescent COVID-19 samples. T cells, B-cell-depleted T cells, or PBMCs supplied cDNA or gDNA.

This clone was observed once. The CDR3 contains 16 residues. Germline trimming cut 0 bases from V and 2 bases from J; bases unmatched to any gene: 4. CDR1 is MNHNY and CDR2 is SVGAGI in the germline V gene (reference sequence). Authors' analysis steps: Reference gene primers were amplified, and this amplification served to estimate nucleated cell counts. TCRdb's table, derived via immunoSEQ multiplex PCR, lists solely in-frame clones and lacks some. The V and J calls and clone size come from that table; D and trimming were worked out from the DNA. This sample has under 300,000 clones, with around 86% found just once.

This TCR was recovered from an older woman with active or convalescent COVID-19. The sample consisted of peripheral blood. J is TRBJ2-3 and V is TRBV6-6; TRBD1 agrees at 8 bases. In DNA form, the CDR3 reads TGTGCCAGCAGTTACTCCTCGACAGGGGTCACAGATACGCAGTATTTT. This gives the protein CASSYSSTGVTDTQYF.